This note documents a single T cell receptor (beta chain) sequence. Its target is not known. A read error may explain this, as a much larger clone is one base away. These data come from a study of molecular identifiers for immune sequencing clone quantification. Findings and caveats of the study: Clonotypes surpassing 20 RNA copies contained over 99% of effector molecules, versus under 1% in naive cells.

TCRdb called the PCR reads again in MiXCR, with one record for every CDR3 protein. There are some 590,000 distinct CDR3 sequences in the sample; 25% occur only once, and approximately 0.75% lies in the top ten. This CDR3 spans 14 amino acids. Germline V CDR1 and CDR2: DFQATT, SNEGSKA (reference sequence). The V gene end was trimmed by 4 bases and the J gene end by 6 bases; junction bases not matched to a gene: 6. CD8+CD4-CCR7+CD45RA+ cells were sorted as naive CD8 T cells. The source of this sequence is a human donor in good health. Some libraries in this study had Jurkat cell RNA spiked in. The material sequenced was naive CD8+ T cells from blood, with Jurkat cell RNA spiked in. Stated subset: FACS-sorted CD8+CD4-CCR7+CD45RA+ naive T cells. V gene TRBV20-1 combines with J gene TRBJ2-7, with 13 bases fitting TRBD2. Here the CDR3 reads CSAIRTSGRSEQYF. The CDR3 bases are TGCAGTGCTATACGGACTAGCGGGAGAAGCGAGCAGTACTTC.